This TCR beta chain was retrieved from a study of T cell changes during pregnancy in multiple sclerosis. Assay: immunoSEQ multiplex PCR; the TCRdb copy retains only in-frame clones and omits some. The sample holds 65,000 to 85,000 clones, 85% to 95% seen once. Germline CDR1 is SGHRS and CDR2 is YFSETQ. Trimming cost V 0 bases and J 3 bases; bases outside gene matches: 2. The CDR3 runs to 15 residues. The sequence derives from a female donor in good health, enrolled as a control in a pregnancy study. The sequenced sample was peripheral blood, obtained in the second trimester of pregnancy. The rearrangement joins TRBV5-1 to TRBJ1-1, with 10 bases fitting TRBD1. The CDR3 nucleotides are TGCGCCAGCAGCTTGGGCGGGACAGGGGACACTGAAGCTTTCTTT. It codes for CASSLGGTGDTEAFF.